Described below is a single T cell receptor beta chain sequence and its context. Its matching antigen is unknown. This record comes from a study of blood T cells in healthy people across ages. Study outcomes and limitations: Because donor CMV status was unknown, expanded clonotype changes were possibly confounded.

The use of a sample-barcoded 5' primer and a J-beta primer mix characterized a second PCR of about 6 to 12 cycles. TCRdb recomputed calls from the 5' RACE reads with MiXCR, one row per CDR3 protein. The profile covers fewer than 1,000,000 distinct CDR3 sequences, with around half appearing a single time and around 18% taken by the ten largest. The V gene's germline CDR1 is SGHDT and CDR2 YYEEEE. The CDR3 contains 17 residues. V dropped 3 bases and J dropped 2; count of bases not matched to a gene: 6. Sequencing was performed on blood. The chain is built from TRBV5-6 and TRBJ2-3; TRBD2 aligns across 13 bases. The sequence was obtained from a man aged 80 or over in good health. The CDR3 DNA is TGTGCCAGCAGCTCGGGACTAGCGGGATTCGACACAGATACGCAGTATTTT. It codes for CASSSGLAGFDTDTQYF.